This TCR beta chain was identified in a study of a mutant IDH1 vaccine in newly diagnosed glioma. The CDR3 is made up of 16 amino acids. The V end was cut by 0 bases, the J end by 6 bases, with 15 bases between. Germline CDR1 SGHAT, CDR2 FQNNGV. Some clones are missing from TCRdb's copy, which holds only in-frame ones; the method was immunoSEQ multiplex PCR. This sample has about 58,000 clones; about 86% occur once, and the top ten carry about 7%. This clone has only a few counts. No antigen is known for it. Time point noted: week 5, during vaccination. The vaccine gave 300 ug of a 20-mer mutant IDH1 peptide subcutaneously per dose.

The sample in question was PBMCs, obtained from a glioma patient whose treatment included an IDH1 peptide vaccine. The chain combines TRBV11-2 with TRBJ2-1; a weak D match, TRBD1 (5 bases). The sequence was collected from a woman aged 45 to 65 with glioma. DNA of the CDR3: TGTGCCAGCAGCTTAGAAGGGGCGAAAGGTGGCAATGAGCAGTTCTTC. This codes for CASSLEGAKGGNEQFF.